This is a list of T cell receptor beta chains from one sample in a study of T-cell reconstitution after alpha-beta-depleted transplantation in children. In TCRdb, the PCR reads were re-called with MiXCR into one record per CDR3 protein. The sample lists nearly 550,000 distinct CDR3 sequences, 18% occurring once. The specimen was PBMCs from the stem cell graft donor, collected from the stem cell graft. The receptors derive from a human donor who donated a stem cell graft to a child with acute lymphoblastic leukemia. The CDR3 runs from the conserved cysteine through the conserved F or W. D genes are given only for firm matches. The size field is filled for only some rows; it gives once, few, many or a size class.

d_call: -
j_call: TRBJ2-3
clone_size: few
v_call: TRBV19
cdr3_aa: CASSIQGGADTQYF
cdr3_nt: TGTGCCAGTAGTATTCAAGGAGGAGCAGATACGCAGTATTTT

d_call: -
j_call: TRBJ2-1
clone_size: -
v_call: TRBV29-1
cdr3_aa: CSAGFASAYNEQFF
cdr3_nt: TGCAGCGCCGGATTCGCATCCGCCTACAATGAGCAGTTCTTC

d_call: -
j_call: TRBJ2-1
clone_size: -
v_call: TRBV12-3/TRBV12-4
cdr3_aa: CASSLSVFRGNEQFF
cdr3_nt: TGTGCCAGCAGTTTATCCGTTTTTCGGGGCAATGAGCAGTTCTTC

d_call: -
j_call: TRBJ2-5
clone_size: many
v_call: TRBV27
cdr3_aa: CASSLVFRGRKQETQYF
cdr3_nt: TGTGCCAGCAGTTTAGTATTCCGGGGGCGGAAGCAAGAGACCCAGTACTTC

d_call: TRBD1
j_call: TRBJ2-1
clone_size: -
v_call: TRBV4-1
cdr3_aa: CASSQWDSYNEQFF
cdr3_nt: TGCGCCAGCAGCCAATGGGACAGCTACAATGAGCAGTTCTTC

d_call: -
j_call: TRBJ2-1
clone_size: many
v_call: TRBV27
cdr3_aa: CASSRGRSSYNEQFF
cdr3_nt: TGTGCCAGCAGTAGGGGACGGAGCTCCTACAATGAGCAGTTCTTC

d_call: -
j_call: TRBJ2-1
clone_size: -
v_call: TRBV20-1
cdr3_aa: CSAEFDRMRGNEQFF
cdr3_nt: TGCAGTGCTGAATTCGACAGAATGCGGGGCAATGAGCAGTTCTTC

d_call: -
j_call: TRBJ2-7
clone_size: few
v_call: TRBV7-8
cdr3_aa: CASSLPARKDYEQYF
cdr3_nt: TGTGCCAGCAGCTTGCCTGCACGAAAAGACTACGAGCAGTACTTC

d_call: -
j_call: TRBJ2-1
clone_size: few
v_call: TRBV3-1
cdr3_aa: CASGPQDSLVDEQFF
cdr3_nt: TGTGCCAGCGGCCCGCAAGATAGCTTAGTCGATGAGCAGTTCTTC

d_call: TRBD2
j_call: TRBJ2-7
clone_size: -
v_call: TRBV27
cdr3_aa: CASSQRLAGDHEQYF
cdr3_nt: TGTGCCAGCAGTCAGCGACTAGCGGGAGACCACGAGCAGTACTTC

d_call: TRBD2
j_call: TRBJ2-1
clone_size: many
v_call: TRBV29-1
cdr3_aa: CSVERRLAGYNEQFF
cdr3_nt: TGCAGCGTTGAAAGGAGACTAGCGGGATACAATGAGCAGTTCTTC

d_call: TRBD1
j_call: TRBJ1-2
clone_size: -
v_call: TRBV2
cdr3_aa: CASRAQGSSYGYTF
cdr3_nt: TGTGCCAGCAGAGCACAGGGGTCCTCCTATGGCTACACCTTC

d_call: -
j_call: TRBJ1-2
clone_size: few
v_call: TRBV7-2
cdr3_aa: CASSPTGHYGYTF
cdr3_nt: TGTGCCAGCAGCCCAACAGGTCACTATGGCTACACCTTC

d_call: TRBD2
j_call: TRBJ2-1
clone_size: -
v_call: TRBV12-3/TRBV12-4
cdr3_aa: CASSYEGLAGTVF
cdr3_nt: TGTGCCAGCAGTTACGAGGGACTAGCGGGAACGGTCTTC

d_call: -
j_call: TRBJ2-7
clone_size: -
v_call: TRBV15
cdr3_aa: CATSENRERSSYEQYF
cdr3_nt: TGTGCCACCAGCGAGAACAGGGAGAGGAGCTCCTACGAGCAGTACTTC

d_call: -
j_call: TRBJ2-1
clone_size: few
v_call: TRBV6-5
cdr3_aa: CASSYYPDSYNEQFF
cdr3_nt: TGTGCCAGCAGTTACTACCCAGACTCCTACAATGAGCAGTTCTTC

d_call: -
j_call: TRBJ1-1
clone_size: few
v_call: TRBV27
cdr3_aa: CASRLWQGSNTEAFF
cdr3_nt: TGTGCCAGCAGGCTGTGGCAGGGGTCGAACACTGAAGCTTTCTTT

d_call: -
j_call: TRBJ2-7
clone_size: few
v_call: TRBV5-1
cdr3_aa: CASSLGQGLAYEQYF
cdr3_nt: TGCGCCAGCAGCTTGGGTCAGGGGCTTGCCTACGAGCAGTACTTC

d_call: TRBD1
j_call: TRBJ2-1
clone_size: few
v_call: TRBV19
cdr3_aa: CASTPRDRHNEQFF
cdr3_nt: TGTGCCAGTACCCCGAGGGACAGACACAATGAGCAGTTCTTC

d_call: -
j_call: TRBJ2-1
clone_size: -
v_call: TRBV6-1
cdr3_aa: CASSSKGSYNEQFF
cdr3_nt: TGTGCCAGCAGCTCAAAGGGCAGCTACAATGAGCAGTTCTTC

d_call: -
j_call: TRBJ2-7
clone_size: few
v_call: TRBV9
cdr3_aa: CASSVVAQGHEQYF
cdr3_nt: TGTGCCAGCAGCGTAGTGGCCCAGGGGCACGAGCAGTACTTC

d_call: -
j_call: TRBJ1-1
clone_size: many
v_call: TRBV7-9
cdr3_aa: CASSLAREAFF
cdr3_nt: TGTGCCAGCAGCTTAGCGAGGGAAGCTTTCTTT

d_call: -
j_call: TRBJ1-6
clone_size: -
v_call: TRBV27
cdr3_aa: CASQLSGRPSSYNSPLHF
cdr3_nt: TGTGCCAGTCAATTATCGGGGCGGCCGAGCTCCTATAATTCACCCCTCCACTTT

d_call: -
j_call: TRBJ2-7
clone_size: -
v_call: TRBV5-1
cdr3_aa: CASSGELGTTYEQYF
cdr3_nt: TGCGCCAGCAGCGGCGAACTAGGAACTACCTACGAGCAGTACTTC

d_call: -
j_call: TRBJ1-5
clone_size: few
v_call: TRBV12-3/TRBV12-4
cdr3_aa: CASSLVQGHQPQHF
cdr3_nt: TGTGCCAGCAGTTTAGTACAGGGCCATCAGCCCCAGCATTTT

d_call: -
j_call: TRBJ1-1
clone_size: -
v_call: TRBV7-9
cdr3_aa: CASSLFDGTEAFF
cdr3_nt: TGTGCCAGCAGCTTATTCGATGGTACTGAAGCTTTCTTT

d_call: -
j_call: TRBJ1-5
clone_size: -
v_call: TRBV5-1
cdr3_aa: CASSLEQGFDQPQHF
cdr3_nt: TGCGCCAGCAGCTTGGAGCAGGGGTTTGATCAGCCCCAGCATTTT

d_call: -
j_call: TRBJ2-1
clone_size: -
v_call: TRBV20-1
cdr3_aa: CSARGEAEQFF
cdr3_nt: TGCAGTGCTAGAGGCGAGGCTGAGCAGTTCTTC

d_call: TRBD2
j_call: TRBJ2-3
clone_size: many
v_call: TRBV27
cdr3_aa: CASWPGLAGSGGAGDTQYF
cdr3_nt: TGTGCCAGCTGGCCGGGACTAGCGGGATCGGGGGGCGCGGGAGATACGCAGTATTTT

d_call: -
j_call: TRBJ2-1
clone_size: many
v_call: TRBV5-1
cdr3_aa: CASSGGQGAYNEQFF
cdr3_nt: TGTGCCAGCAGTGGGGGGCAGGGAGCCTACAATGAGCAGTTCTTC

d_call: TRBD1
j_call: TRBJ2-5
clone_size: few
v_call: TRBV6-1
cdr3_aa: CASSLGQVKETQYF
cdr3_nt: TGTGCCAGCAGTCTGGGACAGGTGAAAGAGACCCAGTACTTC

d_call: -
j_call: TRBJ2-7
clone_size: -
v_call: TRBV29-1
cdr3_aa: CSVETGLADTYEQYF
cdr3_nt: TGCAGCGTTGAAACAGGGCTAGCGGACACCTACGAGCAGTACTTC

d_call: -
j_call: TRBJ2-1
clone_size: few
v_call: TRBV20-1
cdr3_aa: CSAALATWSYNEQFF
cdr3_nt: TGCAGTGCAGCACTAGCCACATGGTCCTACAATGAGCAGTTCTTC

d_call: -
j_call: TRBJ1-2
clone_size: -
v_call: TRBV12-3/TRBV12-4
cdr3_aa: CASRDPLGSGYTF
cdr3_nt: TGTGCCAGCAGGGACCCGTTGGGTTCTGGCTACACCTTC

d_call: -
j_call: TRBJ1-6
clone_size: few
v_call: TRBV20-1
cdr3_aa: CSASERSSYNSPLHF
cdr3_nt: TGCAGTGCTAGCGAGAGAAGCTCCTATAATTCACCCCTCCACTTT

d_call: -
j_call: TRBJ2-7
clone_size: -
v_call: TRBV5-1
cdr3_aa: CASRKEDTGHEQYF
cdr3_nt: TGCGCCAGCCGGAAGGAGGACACCGGCCACGAGCAGTACTTC

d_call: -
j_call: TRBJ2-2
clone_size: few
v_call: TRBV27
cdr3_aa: CASSLRGPGELFF
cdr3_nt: TGTGCCAGCAGTTTGAGGGGTCCCGGGGAGCTGTTTTTT

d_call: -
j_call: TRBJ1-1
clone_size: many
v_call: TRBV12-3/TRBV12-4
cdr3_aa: CASSPGSEAFF
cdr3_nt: TGTGCCAGCTCACCTGGGTCCGAAGCTTTCTTT